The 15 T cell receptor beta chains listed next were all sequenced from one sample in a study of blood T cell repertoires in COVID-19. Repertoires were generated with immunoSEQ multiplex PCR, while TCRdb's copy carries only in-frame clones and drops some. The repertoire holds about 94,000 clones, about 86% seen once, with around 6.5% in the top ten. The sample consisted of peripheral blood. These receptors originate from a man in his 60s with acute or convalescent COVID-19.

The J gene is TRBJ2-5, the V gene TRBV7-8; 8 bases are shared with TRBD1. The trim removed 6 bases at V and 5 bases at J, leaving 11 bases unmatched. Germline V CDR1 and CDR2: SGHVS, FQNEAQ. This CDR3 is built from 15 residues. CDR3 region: CASSDGQGYRETQYF. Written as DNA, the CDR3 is TGTGCCAGCAGTGATGGACAGGGCTATCGGGAGACCCAGTACTTC.

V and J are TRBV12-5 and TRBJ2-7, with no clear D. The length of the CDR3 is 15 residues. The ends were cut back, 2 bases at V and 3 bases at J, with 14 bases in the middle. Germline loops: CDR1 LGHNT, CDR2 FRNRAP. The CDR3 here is CASGLSERFYYEQYF. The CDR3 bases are TGTGCTAGTGGTTTGAGTGAGAGATTCTACTACGAGCAGTACTTC.

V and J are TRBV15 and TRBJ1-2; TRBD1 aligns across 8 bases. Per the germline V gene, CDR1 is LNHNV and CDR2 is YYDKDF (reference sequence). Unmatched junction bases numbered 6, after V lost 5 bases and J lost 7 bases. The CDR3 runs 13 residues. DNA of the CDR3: TGTGCCACCAGCCCGGACAGGGCAACTGGCTACACCTTC. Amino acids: CATSPDRATGYTF.

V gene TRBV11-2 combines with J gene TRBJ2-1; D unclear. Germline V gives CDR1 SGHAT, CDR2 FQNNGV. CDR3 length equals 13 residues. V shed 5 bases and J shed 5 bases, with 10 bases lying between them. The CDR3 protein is CASSNTRNNEQFF. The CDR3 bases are TGTGCCAGCAGCAACACACGAAACAATGAGCAGTTCTTC.

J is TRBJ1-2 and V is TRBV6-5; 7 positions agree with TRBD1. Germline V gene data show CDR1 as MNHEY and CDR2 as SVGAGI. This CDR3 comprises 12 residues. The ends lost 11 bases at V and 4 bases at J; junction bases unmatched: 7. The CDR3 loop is CAGSTGIYGYTF. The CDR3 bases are TGTGCCGGCTCGACAGGGATCTATGGCTACACCTTC.

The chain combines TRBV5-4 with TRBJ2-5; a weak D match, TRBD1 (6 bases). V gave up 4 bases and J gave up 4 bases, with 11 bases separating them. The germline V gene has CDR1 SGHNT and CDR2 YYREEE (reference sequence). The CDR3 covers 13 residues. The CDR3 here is CASSAKGGETQYF. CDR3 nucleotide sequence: TGTGCCAGCAGCGCCAAAGGGGGAGAGACCCAGTACTTC.

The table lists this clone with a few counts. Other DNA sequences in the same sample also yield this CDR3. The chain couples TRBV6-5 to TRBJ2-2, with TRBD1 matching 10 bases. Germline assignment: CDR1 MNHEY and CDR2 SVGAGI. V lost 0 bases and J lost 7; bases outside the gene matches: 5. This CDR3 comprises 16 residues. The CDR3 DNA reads TGTGCCAGCAGTTACTCGCCGACAGGGGGCTACGGGGAGCTGTTTTTT. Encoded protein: CASSYSPTGGYGELFF.

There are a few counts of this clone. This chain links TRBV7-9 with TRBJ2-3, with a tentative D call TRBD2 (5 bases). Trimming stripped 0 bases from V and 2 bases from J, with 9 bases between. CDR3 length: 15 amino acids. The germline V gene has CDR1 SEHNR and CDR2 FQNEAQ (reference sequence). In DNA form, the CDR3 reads TGTGCCAGCAGCTTAGCGACCGGGGACACAGATACGCAGTATTTT. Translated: CASSLATGDTDTQYF.

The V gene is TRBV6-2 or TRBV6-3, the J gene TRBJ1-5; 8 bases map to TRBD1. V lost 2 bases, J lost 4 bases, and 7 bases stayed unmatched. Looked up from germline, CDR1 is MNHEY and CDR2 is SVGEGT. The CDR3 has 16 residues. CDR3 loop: CASSYQRTGSNQPQHF. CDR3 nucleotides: TGTGCCAGCAGTTACCAAAGGACAGGGAGTAATCAGCCCCAGCATTTT.

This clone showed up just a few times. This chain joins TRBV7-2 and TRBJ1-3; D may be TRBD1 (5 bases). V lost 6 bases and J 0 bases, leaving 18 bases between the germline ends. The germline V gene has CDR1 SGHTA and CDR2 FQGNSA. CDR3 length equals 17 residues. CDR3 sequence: CASRPTQGPVSGNTIYF. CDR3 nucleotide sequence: TGTGCCAGCAGACCTACCCAGGGCCCTGTCTCTGGAAACACCATATATTTT.

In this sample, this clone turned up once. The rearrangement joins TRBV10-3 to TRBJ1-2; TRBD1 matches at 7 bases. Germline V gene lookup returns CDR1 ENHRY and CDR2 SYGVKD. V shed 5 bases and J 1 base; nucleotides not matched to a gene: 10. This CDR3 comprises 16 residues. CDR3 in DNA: TGTGCCATCAGTAAGGAGGGGGCGCAGAATAACTATGGCTACACCTTC. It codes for CAISKEGAQNNYGYTF.

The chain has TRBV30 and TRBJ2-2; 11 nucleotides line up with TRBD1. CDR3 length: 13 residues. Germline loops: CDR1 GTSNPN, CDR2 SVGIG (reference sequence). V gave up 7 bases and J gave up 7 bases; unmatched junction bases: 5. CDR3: CALWTGGHGELFF. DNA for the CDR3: TGTGCCTTATGGACAGGGGGCCACGGGGAGCTGTTTTTT.

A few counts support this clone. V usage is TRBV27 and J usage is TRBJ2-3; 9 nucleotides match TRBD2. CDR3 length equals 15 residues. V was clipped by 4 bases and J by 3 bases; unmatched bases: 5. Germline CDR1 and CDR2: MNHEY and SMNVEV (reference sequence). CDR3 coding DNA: TGTGCCAGCAGTTCCGCGGGGGGGCTAACAGATACGCAGTATTTT. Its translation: CASSSAGGLTDTQYF.

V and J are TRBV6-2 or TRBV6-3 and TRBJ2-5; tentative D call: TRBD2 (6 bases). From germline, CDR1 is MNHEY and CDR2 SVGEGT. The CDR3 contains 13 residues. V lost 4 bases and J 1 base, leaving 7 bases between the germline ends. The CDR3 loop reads CASSLGGQETQYF. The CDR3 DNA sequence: TGTGCCAGCAGTTTGGGGGGCCAAGAGACCCAGTACTTC.

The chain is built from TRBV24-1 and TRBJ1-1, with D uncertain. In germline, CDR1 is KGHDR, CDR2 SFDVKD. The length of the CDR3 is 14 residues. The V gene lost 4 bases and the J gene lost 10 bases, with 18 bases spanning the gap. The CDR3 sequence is CATSDRLGGRGAFF. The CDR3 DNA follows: TGTGCCACCAGTGACCGACTCGGCGGGCGGGGAGCTTTCTTT.